One sample yielded the 17 T cell receptor beta chains listed below, sequenced in a study of blood T cell repertoires in COVID-19. Assay used: immunoSEQ multiplex PCR; TCRdb lists only in-frame clones, some missing. The sample lists 50,000 to 65,000 clones; approximately 87% were seen once. The sample consisted of peripheral blood. These receptors were obtained from a man aged 40-49 years with active COVID-19.

The chain links TRBV24-1 to TRBJ2-5; 15 nucleotides align to TRBD2. Per the germline V gene, CDR1 is KGHDR and CDR2 is SFDVKD. V was clipped by 4 bases and J by 5 bases; unmatched bases: 19. The CDR3 has 21 residues. CDR3 protein: CATSDTSTGGLAGGFGETQYF. For the CDR3, the DNA is TGTGCCACCAGTGACACTAGTACAGGGGGACTAGCGGGAGGCTTTGGTGAGACCCAGTACTTC.

The chain has TRBV3-1 (or the pseudogene TRBV3-2) and TRBJ2-1; 9 bases match TRBD2. The CDR3 runs to 14 residues. The J segment lost 8 bases and the V segment lost 0 bases, leaving 2 bases of the junction unmatched. Germline CDR1 LGHDT, CDR2 YNNKEL (reference sequence). CDR3 bases: TGTGCCAGCAGCCAAGATGGACTAGCGTATGAGCAGTTCTTC. This codes for CASSQDGLAYEQFF.

The rearrangement links TRBV7-3 to TRBJ2-1, with 8 bases identical to TRBD1. Per germline, CDR1 SGHTA and CDR2 FQGTGA. With 4 bases clipped from V and 9 bases from J, the junction kept 11 bases outside the gene matches. This CDR3 has 15 residues. The CDR3 bases are TGTGCCAGCAGCTCTTCCGGGACAGGAGTCGGTGAGCAGTTCTTC. Amino acid sequence: CASSSSGTGVGEQFF. The complete variable domain, with remaining parts taken from reference TRBV7-3 and TRBJ2-1, reads GAGVSQTPSNKVTEKGKYVELRCDPISGHTALYWYRQSLGQGPEFLIYFQGTGAADDSGLPNDRFFAVRPEGSVSTLKIQRTERGDSAVYLCASSSSGTGVGEQFFGPGTRLTVL.

The rearrangement links TRBV6-2 or TRBV6-3 to TRBJ1-1; D gene ambiguous. Germline lookup yields CDR1 MNHEY and CDR2 SVGEGT. Trimming took 0 bases from V and 3 from J, leaving 5 bases between them. This CDR3 region has 13 residues. CDR3 in DNA: TGTGCCAGCAGTTACTCGAGGGACACTGAAGCTTTCTTT. It translates to CASSYSRDTEAFF.

The chain couples TRBV29-1 to TRBJ1-2; no reliable D call. This CDR3 contains 13 residues. The germline V gene has CDR1 SQVTM and CDR2 ANQGSEA. V dropped 7 bases and J dropped 1 base, with 13 bases sitting between them. CDR3 DNA: TGCAGCGCCCTCGGTAGAGTTAACTATGGCTACACCTTC. This codes for CSALGRVNYGYTF. The variable domain in full, with the rest retrieved from reference TRBV29-1 and TRBJ1-2, is SAVISQKPSRDICQRGTSLTIQCQVDSQVTMMFWYRQQPGQSLTLIATANQGSEATYESGFVIDKFPISRPNLTFSTLTVSNMSPEDSSIYLCSALGRVNYGYTFGSGTRLTVV.

CDR3 region: CAWRSSGDQETQYF. For the CDR3, the DNA is TGTGCCTGGAGGTCTAGCGGAGATCAAGAGACCCAGTACTTC. V usage is TRBV30 and J usage is TRBJ2-5; 7 bases agree with TRBD2. CDR3 size: 14 residues. The germline V gene encodes CDR1 GTSNPN and CDR2 SVGIG (reference sequence). Losses at the gene ends were 3 bases for V and 2 bases for J; bases not matched to a gene: 6. Combining the CDR3 with reference TRBV30 and TRBJ2-5 gives the whole variable domain SQTIHQWPATLVQPVGSPLSLECTVEGTSNPNLYWYRQAAGRGLQLLFYSVGIGQISSEVPQNLSASRPQDRQFILSSKKLLLSDSGFYLCAWRSSGDQETQYFGPGTRLLVL.

The J gene is TRBJ1-1, the V gene TRBV19, with 7 bases identical to TRBD1. This CDR3 has 15 amino acids. V shed 5 bases and J 7 bases; nucleotides not matched to a gene: 13. Per the germline V gene, CDR1 is LNHDA and CDR2 is SQIVND (reference sequence). The CDR3 DNA is TGTGCCAGTAGTCCCCAGGCTGGACAGGTCCTTGAAGCTTTCTTT. Translation gives CASSPQAGQVLEAFF. The whole variable domain, filled in from reference TRBV19 and TRBJ1-1, reads DGGITQSPKYLFRKEGQNVTLSCEQNLNHDAMYWYRQDPGQGLRLIYYSQIVNDFQKGDIAEGYSVSREKKESFPLTVTSAQKNPTAFYLCASSPQAGQVLEAFFGQGTRLTVV.

The V call is TRBV7-3, the J call TRBJ2-2; D gene uncertain. Germline V gene lookup returns CDR1 SGHTA and CDR2 FQGTGA. This CDR3 contains 15 residues. The V end was cut by 5 bases, the J end by 7 bases, with 17 bases between. CDR3: CASSPFDNPGGELFF. DNA for the CDR3: TGTGCCAGCAGCCCCTTTGATAACCCCGGCGGGGAGCTGTTTTTT.

The chain uses TRBV6-5 and TRBJ2-7; a possible D gene is TRBD1 (6 bases). Germline V gives CDR1 MNHEY, CDR2 SVGAGI. There are 13 residues in the CDR3. V was trimmed by 2 bases and J by 2 bases, leaving 7 bases between them. CDR3: CASSYNRAYEQYF. DNA of the CDR3: TGTGCCAGCAGTTACAACAGGGCCTACGAGCAGTACTTC.

V is TRBV28 and J is TRBJ2-7; TRBD2 matches 8 bases. The CDR3 is 13 residues long. The trim removed 7 bases at V and 3 bases at J, leaving 5 bases unmatched. CDR1 is MDHEN, CDR2 SYDVKM, per germline. CDR3 sequence reads: CASNSGNRYEQYF. CDR3 DNA: TGTGCCAGCAATAGCGGGAATCGCTACGAGCAGTACTTC.

This rearrangement joins TRBV5-1 to TRBJ2-2; 9 positions match TRBD1. The length of the CDR3 is 15 residues. Germline lookup yields CDR1 SGHRS and CDR2 YFSETQ. The V gene end was trimmed by 4 bases and the J gene end by 5 bases; junction bases not matched to a gene: 6. CDR3 DNA: TGCGCCAGCAGCGCGGGACAGGGCCGGACCGGGGAGCTGTTTTTT. This encodes CASSAGQGRTGELFF.

The chain links TRBV27 to TRBJ1-1, with D perhaps TRBD1 (5 bases). The V gene's germline CDR1 is MNHEY and CDR2 SMNVEV (reference sequence). The ends were cut back, 8 bases at V and 1 base at J, with 20 bases in the middle. CDR3 length: 16 amino acids. CDR3 in amino acids: CASASGDALPNTEAFF. In DNA, the CDR3 is TGTGCCAGCGCGTCGGGGGACGCCCTTCCGAACACTGAAGCTTTCTTT.

This sequence joins TRBV6-6 and TRBJ2-3; 8 nucleotides match TRBD2. With V trimmed by 7 bases and J by 2 bases, 2 bases remained unmatched. Germline CDR1 reads MNHNY; CDR2 reads SVGAGI (reference sequence). This CDR3 contains 13 residues. For the CDR3, the DNA is TGTGCCAGCATTAGCGGGGACACAGATACGCAGTATTTT. Translation gives CASISGDTDTQYF.

This clone was counted once. The chain has TRBV24-1 and TRBJ2-1; 15 nucleotides align to TRBD2. There are 17 residues in the CDR3. V lost 3 bases and J lost 9; bases outside the gene matches: 8. CDR1 is KGHDR, CDR2 SFDVKD, per germline. The chain's CDR3 is CATSDGPGLAGGTEQFF. The CDR3 DNA is TGTGCCACCAGTGATGGCCCGGGACTAGCGGGAGGAACTGAGCAGTTCTTC.

The CDR3 nucleotides read TGTGCCAGCAGCGTCTCAGGTCTTTCGGGGGAGCTGTTTTTT. Protein: CASSVSGLSGELFF. The chain couples TRBV9 to TRBJ2-2; no clear D. The CDR3 is 14 residues long. Germline V gives CDR1 SGDLS, CDR2 YYNGEE. V lost 2 bases to trimming and J lost 8 bases, with 13 bases between them.

V is TRBV28 and J is TRBJ1-1, with 9 bases that match TRBD1. V lost 3 bases and J lost 0; bases outside the gene matches: 8. Germline CDR1 is MDHEN and CDR2 is SYDVKM. The CDR3 has 17 residues. The CDR3 reads CASSFMGQGPMNTEAFF. The CDR3 coding sequence is TGTGCCAGCAGTTTTATGGGACAGGGCCCTATGAACACTGAAGCTTTCTTT.

The rearrangement links TRBV18 to TRBJ1-1; D is perhaps TRBD1 (6 bases). CDR1 is KGHSH and CDR2 is LQKENI in the germline V gene. CDR3 length equals 13 residues. The ends were cut back, 6 bases at V and 6 bases at J, with 14 bases in the middle. DNA for the CDR3: TGTGCCAGCTCCCTAGGGGGAAGGGCTGAAGCTTTCTTT. Amino acids: CASSLGGRAEAFF.